This T cell receptor beta chain was identified in a study of T cells in Graves' hyperthyroidism and ophthalmopathy. Overall study: Any treatment followed the collection of peripheral blood at initial diagnosis.

V trimming: 5 bases; J trimming: 7 bases; junction bases outside the gene matches: 6. Germline V lookup: CDR1 SGHAT, CDR2 FQNNGV. The CDR3 sequence is 13 residues long. The study defined stable Graves' hyperthyroidism as no ophthalmopathy progression within 18 months. This clonotype has ten or more counts. Amplified regions were TCR beta CDR3 sequences from RNA transcripts. The HTBI primer set served for first-round RT-PCR of the TCR CDR3. TCRdb itself ran the multiplex PCR reads through MiXCR, one entry per CDR3 protein. The sample records approximately 430,000 distinct CDR3 sequences, 15% to 18% being singletons.

The rearrangement uses TRBV11-2 and TRBJ2-7; 9 nucleotides line up with TRBD2. What was sequenced was blood. The receptor was isolated from a woman in her late teens or twenties with Graves' hyperthyroidism. This CDR3 reads CASSGGGLAEQYF. In DNA form, the CDR3 reads TGTGCCAGCAGCGGAGGTGGACTAGCGGAGCAGTACTTC.